Each of the 27 T cell receptor beta chains below was sequenced from the same sample in a study of cytomegalovirus exposure and HLA in healthy donors. Repertoires were generated with immunoSEQ multiplex PCR, while TCRdb's copy carries only in-frame clones and drops some. The sample has some 320,000 clones; roughly 87% are singletons. Specimen: PBMCs. These receptors were collected from a woman in her thirties in good health and CMV-seropositive.

The rearrangement uses TRBV7-3 and TRBJ2-6; D uncertain. The germline V gene encodes CDR1 SGHTA and CDR2 FQGTGA. Trimming pared 2 bases from V and 1 base from J, leaving 9 bases between. There are 16 residues in the CDR3. CDR3 in amino acids: CASSLGAESGANVLTF. The CDR3 DNA is TGTGCCAGCAGCTTAGGCGCGGAGTCTGGGGCCAACGTCCTGACTTTC.

Turning to this clone: This same CDR3 is encoded by further DNA sequences in the sample. The chain uses TRBV6-5 and TRBJ2-7; D is unresolved. The CDR3 extends over 14 amino acids. Trimming took off 2 bases at V and 3 bases at J, with 11 bases between the two ends. Germline assignment: CDR1 MNHEY and CDR2 SVGAGI. Here the CDR3 reads CASSYGRGGYEQYF. Written as DNA, the CDR3 is TGTGCCAGCAGTTACGGACGTGGCGGCTACGAGCAGTACTTC.

The J gene is TRBJ2-2, the V gene TRBV9, with 15 nucleotides matching TRBD2. The CDR3 is 20 amino acids. Germline V lookup: CDR1 SGDLS, CDR2 YYNGEE. With 3 bases clipped from V and 7 bases from J, the junction kept 16 bases outside the gene matches. CDR3 in amino acids: CASSEQSGTSGGKYIGELFF. The DNA of the CDR3 is TGTGCCAGCAGCGAACAATCCGGGACTAGCGGGGGGAAGTATATCGGGGAGCTGTTTTTT.

The V call is TRBV28, the J call TRBJ1-5, with D unresolved. The CDR3 loop spans 14 amino acids. CDR1 and CDR2 from the germline V gene are MDHEN and SYDVKM. Trimming shortened V by 6 bases and J by 3 bases, and 12 bases separated the two germline ends. The CDR3 coding sequence is TGTGCCAGCAGCCCCGGGTCCCTCAATCAGCCCCAGCATTTT. Protein: CASSPGSLNQPQHF.

This clone was observed a single time. Here the CDR3 DNA reads TGCAGCGTTGACACAGGGGGATCCTACGAGCAGTACTTC. Protein: CSVDTGGSYEQYF. The V gene is TRBV29-1, the J gene TRBJ2-7; the match to TRBD1 covers 8 bases. The CDR3 length is 13 residues. V lost 3 bases, J lost 1 base, and 2 bases stayed unmatched. Germline assignment: CDR1 SQVTM and CDR2 ANQGSEA.

This clone showed up just once. V is TRBV30 and J is TRBJ1-4; the D is unclear. CDR1 and CDR2 from the germline V gene are GTSNPN and SVGIG (reference sequence). The CDR3 runs 15 residues. The ends were cut back, 0 bases at V and 7 bases at J, with 15 bases in the middle. The DNA for the CDR3 is TGTGCCTGGAGTGTAGGAGGCGGTTCGTTTGAAAAACTGTTTTTT. This gives the protein CAWSVGGGSFEKLFF.

This chain connects TRBV27 to TRBJ2-7; weak D call: TRBD2 (6 bases). This CDR3 has 16 amino acids. Trimming shortened V by 0 bases and J by 3 bases, and 15 bases separated the two germline ends. From germline, CDR1 is MNHEY and CDR2 SMNVEV (reference sequence). The CDR3 sequence is CASSLSSSSADYEQYF. The DNA for the CDR3 is TGTGCCAGCAGTTTATCCTCATCTAGCGCAGACTACGAGCAGTACTTC.

V and J are TRBV5-4 and TRBJ2-2; D gene unclear. V was trimmed by 4 bases and J by 4 bases, leaving 8 bases between them. The germline CDR1 and CDR2 sequences are SGHNT and YYREEE (reference sequence). This CDR3 has 13 residues. The CDR3 loop reads CASSGPTTGELFF. CDR3 sequence (DNA): TGTGCCAGCAGCGGGCCTACCACCGGGGAGCTGTTTTTT.

This rearrangement joins TRBV7-8 to TRBJ1-1; 7 bases are shared with TRBD1. Germline loops: CDR1 SGHVS, CDR2 FQNEAQ. The CDR3 has 14 residues. The V gene end was trimmed by 8 bases and the J gene end by 2 bases; junction bases not matched to a gene: 8. This chain's CDR3 is CASRSGTANTEAFF. The CDR3 nucleotides read TGTGCCAGCCGCTCCGGGACAGCCAACACTGAAGCTTTCTTT.

The chain uses TRBV29-1 and TRBJ2-7; 10 nucleotides agree with TRBD2. The germline V gene encodes CDR1 SQVTM and CDR2 ANQGSEA. The CDR3 is 14 amino acids. J gave up 4 bases and V 7 bases, and 10 bases lay outside the gene matches. CDR3 DNA sequence: TGCAGCGCCTTTGATAGCGGGGGGACGTACGAGCAGTACTTC. Translated: CSAFDSGGTYEQYF.

This chain links TRBV14 with TRBJ2-2; the D gene is possibly TRBD2 (6 bases). The CDR3 is 16 amino acids. Per germline, CDR1 SGHDN and CDR2 FVKESK. Trimming removed 3 bases at V and 4 bases at J, with 15 bases between. CDR3 nucleotide sequence: TGTGCCAGCAGCCACCGGGACTCAAGACTCACCGGGGAGCTGTTTTTT. Protein: CASSHRDSRLTGELFF.

The chain links TRBV29-1 to TRBJ2-3, with D possibly called TRBD1 or TRBD2 (5 bases each). CDR1 is SQVTM and CDR2 is ANQGSEA in the germline V gene. Trimming stripped 4 bases from V and 2 bases from J, with 10 bases between. This CDR3 has 13 amino acids. CDR3 coding DNA: TGCAGCGTTGGTGGGGGAGACACAGATACGCAGTATTTT. This encodes CSVGGGDTDTQYF.

This chain joins TRBV4-3 and TRBJ2-5; TRBD2 agrees at 8 bases. The CDR3 extends over 15 amino acids. After removal of 4 bases from V and 3 bases from J, the junction contained 7 bases not matched to a gene. Germline V gene data show CDR1 as LGHNA and CDR2 as YSLEER. The CDR3 is CASSLGGGGKETQYF. CDR3 nucleotide sequence: TGCGCCAGCAGCCTGGGGGGCGGGGGGAAAGAGACCCAGTACTTC.

This clone was picked up one time. J is TRBJ2-2 and V is TRBV27; tentatively, D is TRBD2 (6 bases). V gave up 5 bases and J gave up 6 bases, with 10 bases separating them. The CDR3 contains 13 residues. Germline CDR1 is MNHEY and CDR2 is SMNVEV (reference sequence). The CDR3 here is CASSPGGAGELFF. Here the CDR3 DNA reads TGTGCCAGCAGTCCAGGAGGGGCCGGGGAGCTGTTTTTT.

This chain joins TRBV2 and TRBJ2-5, with TRBD2 matching over 9 bases. Germline values: CDR1 SNHLY, CDR2 FYNNEI. V shed 5 bases and J 1 base; nucleotides not matched to a gene: 2. CDR3 length: 14 residues. The chain's CDR3 is CASSSSGTQETQYF. CDR3 DNA sequence: TGTGCCAGCAGTTCTAGCGGGACCCAAGAGACCCAGTACTTC.

V and J are TRBV6-1 and TRBJ2-5, with D tentatively TRBD1 (6 bases). The CDR3 is 14 amino acids. Germline lookup yields CDR1 MNHNS and CDR2 SASEGT. V shed 3 bases and J shed 2 bases, with 10 bases lying between them. CDR3 region: CASSDWTVQETQYF. The CDR3 bases are TGTGCCAGCAGTGACTGGACAGTTCAAGAGACCCAGTACTTC.

This chain uses TRBV28 with TRBJ2-1; no clear D. The CDR3 spans 14 residues. Trimming took off 2 bases at V and 8 bases at J, with 13 bases between the two ends. Germline CDR1 MDHEN, CDR2 SYDVKM. The CDR3 DNA is TGTGCCAGCAGTTTAAGGGCTAATTCTGATGAGCAGTTCTTC. Residues: CASSLRANSDEQFF.

The gene calls are TRBV20-1 and TRBJ1-5, with D uncertain. The ends were cut back, 6 bases at V and 16 bases at J, with 10 bases in the middle. This CDR3 spans 8 amino acids. The germline V gene encodes CDR1 DFQATT and CDR2 SNEGSKA (reference sequence). The CDR3 DNA is TGCAGTGCCTCCGGAAGACATTTT. This codes for CSASGRHF.

This CDR3 reads CATGWTSSYEQYF. In DNA, the CDR3 is TGTGCCACGGGATGGACTAGCAGCTACGAGCAGTACTTC. V gene TRBV15 combines with J gene TRBJ2-7; 8 bases are shared with TRBD2. The germline V gene has CDR1 LNHNV and CDR2 YYDKDF (reference sequence). The CDR3 is 13 residues long. The ends lost 9 bases at V and 3 bases at J; junction bases unmatched: 7.

This chain links TRBV29-1 with TRBJ2-2; D may be TRBD2 (5 bases). The germline V and J ends were trimmed by 6 bases and 5 bases, with 10 bases remaining between them. The CDR3 has 12 residues. Germline CDR1 reads SQVTM; CDR2 reads ANQGSEA. CDR3: CSVRRTTGELFF. The CDR3, as DNA: TGCAGCGTAAGAAGGACTACCGGGGAGCTGTTTTTT.

Points on this clone: The CDR3 carries no conserved terminal phenylalanine or tryptophan, so it likely arises from a read error. No DNA is shown, since the ends of the CDR3 on it are uncertain; the CDR3 is the one TCRdb lists. The rearrangement uses TRBV7-3 and TRBJ2-7. Looked up from germline, CDR1 is SGHTA and CDR2 is FQGTGA. The CDR3 length equals 8 residues, ends included. The CDR3 region is CASSIPFD.

This chain uses TRBV7-2 with TRBJ2-2, with 10 bases aligning to TRBD2. This CDR3 region has 15 residues. The J segment lost 7 bases and the V segment lost 5 bases, leaving 7 bases of the junction unmatched. Germline V gene sequence: CDR1 SGHTA, CDR2 FQGNSA. The CDR3 is CASSRGLANGGELFF. DNA of the CDR3: TGTGCCAGCAGCCGGGGACTAGCGAACGGCGGGGAGCTGTTTTTT.

This chain's CDR3 is CASRETGGFYTEAFF. The CDR3 coding sequence is TGTGCCAGCAGGGAGACAGGGGGCTTCTACACTGAAGCTTTCTTT. The chain uses TRBV25-1 and TRBJ1-1, with 10 bases lining up with TRBD1. Germline trimming cut 6 bases from V and 3 bases from J; bases unmatched to any gene: 7. The CDR3 runs to 15 residues. Germline V gene data show CDR1 as MGHDK and CDR2 as SYGVNS.

The rearrangement uses TRBV28 and TRBJ2-7; unclear D gene. The CDR3 has 15 residues. Per germline, CDR1 MDHEN and CDR2 SYDVKM. Trimming cost V 2 bases and J 2 bases, with 13 bases left between them. The CDR3 protein is CASSLASGRAYEQYF. CDR3 DNA sequence: TGTGCCAGCAGTTTAGCTTCGGGCAGAGCCTACGAGCAGTACTTC.

Only one count was recorded for this clone. This chain joins TRBV19 and TRBJ1-6; TRBD1 might be the D (5 bases). The CDR3 spans 12 residues. The germline CDR1 and CDR2 sequences are LNHDA and SQIVND (reference sequence). V was shortened by 3 bases and J by 9 bases, with 6 bases between the two germline ends. CDR3: CASSMGLSPLHF. The CDR3 DNA reads TGTGCCAGTAGTATGGGGCTTTCACCCCTCCACTTT.

The chain combines TRBV5-5 with TRBJ2-7; TRBD1 matches 9 bases. Germline V CDR1 and CDR2: SGHKS, YYEKEE (reference sequence). V was pared by 2 bases and J by 3 bases, with 3 bases of the junction left unmatched. The CDR3 is 14 residues long. The CDR3 DNA reads TGTGCCAGCAGCTTCGGGACAGGGAACTACGAGCAGTACTTC. Translated, it gives CASSFGTGNYEQYF.

The V call is TRBV4-1, the J call TRBJ2-7, with D perhaps matching TRBD1 (6 bases). The length of the CDR3 is 14 residues. Per the germline V gene, CDR1 is MGHRA and CDR2 is YSYEKL. The V gene lost 1 base and the J gene lost 5 bases, with 12 bases spanning the gap. This chain's CDR3 is CASSQGTGFDEQYF. CDR3 sequence (DNA): TGCGCCAGCAGCCAAGGAACAGGGTTCGACGAGCAGTACTTC.